Many counts were recorded for the clone carrying this T cell receptor (beta chain). What it binds is not known. Germline V gives CDR1 LNHNV, CDR2 YYDKDF (reference sequence). V shed 5 bases and J 4 bases; nucleotides not matched to a gene: 11. The CDR3 sequence is 16 residues long. The data stem from a study of CD8+CD57+ T cells in acquired aplastic anemia. Study as a whole: Recorded DNA amounts for sorted CD4+ and CD8+ cells had an average of 3.2 ug.

Whole-study findings and limits: Fewer than 35 CD8+ CDR3 sequences occurred in both the patients and the controls.

Profiles of TCR beta VDJ and CDR3 were generated from a genomic DNA template. MiXCR, applied by TCRdb to the reads, yields one record per CDR3 protein. The sample shows a few hundred thousand distinct CDR3 sequences, 61% of them seen only once. The receptor was derived from a human donor in good health. The V gene is TRBV15, the J gene TRBJ1-5; 7 bases match TRBD1. The sample consisted of sorted CD4+, CD8+, or CD8+CD57+ T cells (not recorded which) from PBMCs. The CDR3 DNA follows: TGTGCCACCAGCTCAGCGGGACAGTTTTTAAATCAGCCCCAGCATTTT. Encoded protein: CATSSAGQFLNQPQHF.